Below, 18 T cell receptor beta chains from the same sample are listed, as sequenced in a study of Ad26.COV2.S vaccination and SARS-CoV-2 variants. Measured with immunoSEQ multiplex PCR; TCRdb has only the in-frame clones, and not every one. The sample yields 350,000 to 500,000 clones, around 90% seen once. Treatment denoted: around 19 received Ad26.COV2.S at low or high dose, single or two shots; roughly five received placebo; per-sample allocation not given. Sampling was performed 63 days after the first vaccine or placebo injection. The sample in question was peripheral blood, obtained in a trial of Ad26.COV2.S vaccine versus placebo. The receptors stem from a person aged 18-60 years who received the Ad26.COV2.S COVID-19 vaccine or a placebo.

The chain combines TRBV9 with TRBJ1-1; D not certain. V was pared by 0 bases and J by 0 bases, with 6 bases between. The CDR3 totals 14 residues. Germline lookup yields CDR1 SGDLS and CDR2 YYNGEE. CDR3 nucleotide sequence: TGTGCCAGCAGCGTAGGGGCGGTGAACACTGAAGCTTTCTTT. Its protein product is CASSVGAVNTEAFF.

The rearrangement joins TRBV27 to TRBJ1-6; D might be TRBD1 (5 bases). The CDR3 is made up of 16 amino acids. The V end lost 7 bases, the J end lost 2 bases, and 15 bases lay between the germline ends. Germline V gives CDR1 MNHEY, CDR2 SMNVEV (reference sequence). The CDR3 bases are TGTGCCAGCAAACCGGGGGTCGGGGCCTATAATTCACCCCTCCACTTT. Protein sequence: CASKPGVGAYNSPLHF.

V usage is TRBV5-6 and J usage is TRBJ2-1, with D tentatively TRBD2 (6 bases). The V and J ends lost 1 base and 15 bases respectively, with 29 bases between them. From germline, CDR1 is SGHDT and CDR2 YYEEEE. The CDR3 consists of 17 residues. The CDR3 here is CASSLRSGLRSRLETFF. CDR3 nucleotides: TGTGCCAGCAGCTTGCGTTCGGGGCTTAGATCCCGACTAGAAACGTTCTTC. The whole variable domain, filled in from reference TRBV5-6 and TRBJ2-1, reads DAGVTQSPTHLIKTRGQQVTLRCSPKSGHDTVSWYQQALGQGPQFIFQYYEEEERQRGNFPDRFSGHQFPNYSSELNVNALLLGDSALYLCASSLRSGLRSRLETFFGPGTRLTVL.

The chain employs TRBV5-4 and TRBJ2-3; TRBD1 or TRBD2 may be the D gene (6 bases each). The CDR3 totals 15 residues. The ends were cut back, 4 bases at V and 1 base at J, with 13 bases in the middle. CDR1 and CDR2 from the germline V gene are SGHNT and YYREEE (reference sequence). CDR3 sequence: CASSTDRGRTDTQYF. The CDR3 region has the DNA TGTGCCAGCAGCACCGACCGGGGGCGCACAGATACGCAGTATTTT.

The chain employs TRBV4-2 and TRBJ1-3; possible D gene TRBD1, 6 bases. Trimming shortened V by 5 bases and J by 4 bases, and 9 bases separated the two germline ends. Germline V CDR1 and CDR2: LGHNA, YNFKEQ. This CDR3 has 13 amino acids. The CDR3 spells CASSGTWGNTIYF. Written as DNA, the CDR3 is TGTGCCAGCAGCGGGACATGGGGAAACACCATATATTTT.

The V gene is TRBV28, the J gene TRBJ2-2; 9 bases fit TRBD2. Germline V lookup: CDR1 MDHEN, CDR2 SYDVKM. This CDR3 has 16 amino acids. V shed 2 bases, J shed 3 bases, and the junction held 4 bases outside the gene matches. The CDR3 DNA sequence: TGTGCCAGCAGTTTAGAGCTAGCGGGGTACACCGGGGAGCTGTTTTTT. It encodes CASSLELAGYTGELFF.

This clone showed up just once. This chain connects TRBV7-9 to TRBJ2-7, with D perhaps matching TRBD1 or TRBD2 (5 bases each). V lost 5 bases and J lost 3, with 11 bases in between. The CDR3 consists of 13 residues. The V gene's germline CDR1 is SEHNR and CDR2 FQNEAQ (reference sequence). The chain's CDR3 is CASSRDGNYEQYF. The DNA for the CDR3 is TGTGCCAGCAGCCGGGACGGGAACTACGAGCAGTACTTC.

The chain carries TRBV9 and TRBJ2-5; TRBD2 agrees at 7 bases. CDR1 is SGDLS and CDR2 is YYNGEE in the germline V gene. V shed 0 bases and J 0 bases; nucleotides not matched to a gene: 5. The length of the CDR3 is 16 residues. The CDR3, as DNA: TGTGCCAGCAGCGTAGCCCCTAGCGGCAACCAAGAGACCCAGTACTTC. Its protein is CASSVAPSGNQETQYF.

The chain uses TRBV5-6 and TRBJ2-7; TRBD1 matches at 11 bases. The CDR3 runs 15 residues. The germline gives CDR1 SGHDT, CDR2 YYEEEE. Trimming removed 2 bases from V and 2 bases from J; junction bases left unmatched: 3. The CDR3 loop is CASSLPGQGAYEQYF. The CDR3 nucleotides are TGTGCCAGCAGCTTACCGGGACAGGGGGCCTACGAGCAGTACTTC.

The CDR3 coding sequence is TGTGCCAGCACCTTTGTTGGCACTGAAGCTTTCTTT. Residues: CASTFVGTEAFF. The rearrangement joins TRBV27 to TRBJ1-1, with D hard to call. The CDR3 is 12 amino acids. Trimming removed 7 bases from V and 4 bases from J, with 10 bases in between. The germline CDR1 and CDR2 sequences are MNHEY and SMNVEV (reference sequence).

V is TRBV9 and J is TRBJ1-5; D remains ambiguous. Per the germline V gene, CDR1 is SGDLS and CDR2 is YYNGEE. The ends were cut back, 1 base at V and 7 bases at J, with 9 bases in the middle. CDR3 size: 13 residues. The CDR3 region has the DNA TGTGCCAGCAGCGTAAACGGGAGGCAGCCCCAGCATTTT. Its protein is CASSVNGRQPQHF.

The chain has TRBV15 and TRBJ1-5; 10 bases agree with TRBD1. V was clipped by 6 bases and J by 6 bases; unmatched bases: 8. Germline-derived CDR1 and CDR2 are LNHNV and YYDKDF (reference sequence). The CDR3 loop spans 15 amino acids. The CDR3 loop is CATRVDRGHGQPQHF. The DNA of the CDR3 is TGTGCCACCAGGGTCGACAGGGGGCACGGTCAGCCCCAGCATTTT. Based on the CDR3 plus reference TRBV15 and TRBJ1-5, the full variable domain is DAMVIQNPRYQVTQFGKPVTLSCSQTLNHNVMYWYQQKSSQAPKLLFHYYDKDFNNEADTPDNFQSRRPNTSFCFLDIRSPGLGDTAMYLCATRVDRGHGQPQHFGDGTRLSIL.

J is TRBJ2-7 and V is TRBV4-1; D is perhaps TRBD1 (5 bases). There are 14 residues in the CDR3. V dropped 0 bases and J dropped 1 base, with 7 bases sitting between them. Germline-derived CDR1 and CDR2 are MGHRA and YSYEKL. CDR3 amino acids: CASSQERGSYEQYF. CDR3 nucleotides: TGCGCCAGCAGCCAAGAAAGGGGATCCTACGAGCAGTACTTC.

The CDR3 nucleotides are TGTGCCAGCAGCTCCCCGGCTGGTACGCAGTATTTT. Residues: CASSSPAGTQYF. The chain joins TRBV11-3 to TRBJ2-3; D ambiguous. Trimming took off 4 bases at V and 8 bases at J, with 10 bases between the two ends. The length of the CDR3 is 12 residues. CDR1 is SGHNT and CDR2 is YENEEA in the germline V gene.

The chain couples TRBV6-5 to TRBJ2-1, with 10 nucleotides matching TRBD1. This CDR3 is 16 amino acids long. The trim removed 4 bases at V and 7 bases at J, leaving 10 bases unmatched. Germline CDR1 and CDR2: MNHEY and SVGAGI. CDR3 nucleotide sequence: TGTGCCAGCAGTTCCCAGACAGGGGGCGCTGGGAATGAGCAGTTCTTC. Its translation: CASSSQTGGAGNEQFF.

The chain recombines TRBV6-5 with TRBJ1-1; D uncertain. Trimming stripped 7 bases from V and 0 bases from J, with 12 bases between. The CDR3 is 14 residues long. CDR1 and CDR2 from the germline V gene are MNHEY and SVGAGI. The chain's CDR3 is CASTWSSMNTEAFF. CDR3 coding DNA: TGTGCCAGCACGTGGAGCAGCATGAACACTGAAGCTTTCTTT.

The chain combines TRBV5-1 with TRBJ2-5; D gene unclear. Germline V gene lookup returns CDR1 SGHRS and CDR2 YFSETQ. The CDR3 has 15 amino acids. V lost 3 bases to trimming and J lost 1 base, with 13 bases between them. The CDR3 coding sequence is TGCGCCAGCAGCTCCGGGTCCAGCGCCCAAGAGACCCAGTACTTC. Its protein product is CASSSGSSAQETQYF.

The rearrangement uses TRBV7-2 and TRBJ2-3; TRBD2 might be the D (5 bases). CDR3 size: 14 residues. Trimming removed 1 base at V and 6 bases at J, with 11 bases between. The germline V gene has CDR1 SGHTA and CDR2 FQGNSA. CDR3 DNA: TGTGCCAGCAGCTTAGGACTATCGGGGGATACGCAGTATTTT. Protein sequence: CASSLGLSGDTQYF.